This T cell receptor (beta chain) was captured in a study of T cell responses to AZD1222 COVID-19 vaccine. This CDR3 spans 16 amino acids. J lost 0 bases, V lost 6 bases, and 5 bases had no gene match. The germline V gene encodes CDR1 ENHRY and CDR2 SYGVKD. On this clone itself: The antigen remains undetermined.

Regarding the study as a whole: The donor group comprised mostly white British people and more females; the analysis possibly underestimated clonal diversity. The study reported that nearly half of spike-specific TCRs target unmutated variant regions.

Measured with immunoSEQ multiplex PCR; TCRdb has only the in-frame clones, and not every one. The table has 150,000 to 200,000 clones, nearly 95% seen once. The rearrangement joins TRBV10-3 to TRBJ2-1; 10 bases are shared with TRBD2. The sequence was obtained from an adult in good health. Sequenced here: peripheral blood, sampled on day 0 of AZD1222 vaccination. The chain's CDR3 is CAIRGSGGSSYNEQFF. In nucleotides, the CDR3 is TGTGCCATCAGGGGTAGCGGGGGGAGCTCCTACAATGAGCAGTTCTTC.